Presented here are 12 T cell receptor beta chains from one specimen sequenced in a study of blood T cell repertoires in COVID-19. Here immunoSEQ multiplex PCR was the method, and the copy in TCRdb shows in-frame clones only, minus some. The sample has 250,000 or so clones, about 83% seen once. The sample taken for sequencing was peripheral blood. The receptors originated from a human donor in a cohort sampled during active COVID-19.

The chain joins TRBV5-1 to TRBJ1-3; 11 nucleotides agree with TRBD1. The CDR3 totals 17 residues. Per the germline V gene, CDR1 is SGHRS and CDR2 is YFSETQ. V was pared by 5 bases and J by 4 bases, with 11 bases of the junction left unmatched. CDR3 region: CASSNAGTGGSGNTIYF. The CDR3, as DNA: TGCGCCAGCAGTAATGCCGGGACAGGGGGTTCCGGAAACACCATATATTTT.

The chain links TRBV19 to TRBJ1-2, with 9 bases matching TRBD1. The CDR3 has 16 residues. Germline V gene lookup returns CDR1 LNHDA and CDR2 SQIVND (reference sequence). With 5 bases clipped from V and 1 base from J, the junction kept 8 bases outside the gene matches. The CDR3 nucleotides are TGTGCCAGTAGTCTACCGGACAGGGGCGTTAACTATGGCTACACCTTC. It yields the protein CASSLPDRGVNYGYTF.

V is TRBV6-5 and J is TRBJ2-2; 9 bases fit TRBD1. V dropped 5 bases and J dropped 5; count of bases not matched to a gene: 6. CDR1 is MNHEY and CDR2 is SVGAGI in the germline V gene. The CDR3 has 15 amino acids. The CDR3 sequence: CASSTGQGITGELFF. CDR3 in DNA: TGTGCCAGCAGTACGGGACAGGGCATAACCGGGGAGCTGTTTTTT.

This chain uses TRBV3-1 (or the pseudogene TRBV3-2) with TRBJ2-5, with 9 bases lining up with TRBD2. CDR3 size: 15 residues. Trimming took 1 base from V and 2 from J; bases not matched to a gene: 2. Germline assignment: CDR1 LGHDT and CDR2 YNNKEL (reference sequence). The CDR3: CASSQGLAGQETQYF. The CDR3 DNA is TGTGCCAGCAGCCAAGGGCTAGCGGGGCAAGAGACCCAGTACTTC.

V usage is TRBV27 and J usage is TRBJ2-1; TRBD2 matches 7 bases. The germline V gene encodes CDR1 MNHEY and CDR2 SMNVEV (reference sequence). CDR3 length equals 15 residues. Unmatched junction bases numbered 3, after V lost 2 bases and J lost 2 bases. CDR3 loop: CASSLTSEAYNEQFF. For the CDR3, the DNA is TGTGCCAGCAGTTTAACTAGCGAGGCCTACAATGAGCAGTTCTTC.

This chain joins TRBV5-1 and TRBJ2-1; TRBD2 agrees at 9 bases. Per germline, CDR1 SGHRS and CDR2 YFSETQ. V shed 7 bases, J shed 10 bases, and the junction held 15 bases outside the gene matches. The CDR3 has 15 residues. The CDR3 coding sequence is TGCGCCAGCCGCAACGCCCGGACTAGCGATGGGGAGCAGTTCTTC. Translating it yields CASRNARTSDGEQFF.

The V call is TRBV6-6, the J call TRBJ1-2, with TRBD1 as a possible D gene (6 bases). The germline CDR1 and CDR2 sequences are MNHNY and SVGAGI (reference sequence). CDR3 length equals 12 residues. Trimming left V 5 bases short and J 6 bases short, with 10 bases between. CDR3 bases: TGTGCCAGCAGTCCGGGGGGCGATGGCTACACCTTC. Protein product: CASSPGGDGYTF.

The V and J genes are TRBV5-1 and TRBJ2-3; TRBD2 is a possible D gene (5 bases). The CDR3 runs 14 residues. Between the trimmed V and J ends, which lost 3 bases and 2 bases, there was a span of 10 bases. CDR1 and CDR2 (germline): SGHRS, YFSETQ. The CDR3 loop reads CASSYGLDTDTQYF. Here the CDR3 DNA reads TGCGCCAGCAGCTATGGACTTGACACAGATACGCAGTATTTT.

This sequence joins TRBV5-1 and TRBJ2-7; 8 bases fit TRBD1. Losses at the gene ends were 2 bases for V and 6 bases for J; bases not matched to a gene: 4. CDR3 size: 13 residues. In germline, CDR1 is SGHRS, CDR2 YFSETQ. The CDR3 loop is CASSFQGAGEQYF. The CDR3 bases are TGCGCCAGCAGCTTCCAGGGGGCTGGCGAGCAGTACTTC.

The CDR3, as DNA: TGTGCCATCAGAGGAGGGACAGGGAGGGACGAGACCCAGTACTTC. It is translated as CAIRGGTGRDETQYF. This chain joins TRBV10-3 and TRBJ2-5; 9 bases are a match to TRBD1. Germline-derived CDR1 and CDR2 are ENHRY and SYGVKD. This CDR3 has 15 amino acids. Germline trimming cut 6 bases from V and 5 bases from J; bases unmatched to any gene: 10.

J is TRBJ2-7 and V is TRBV6-5, with 7 bases that match TRBD2. The trim removed 9 bases at V and 0 bases at J, leaving 11 bases unmatched. Germline CDR1 is MNHEY and CDR2 is SVGAGI. This CDR3 spans 15 amino acids. In nucleotides, the CDR3 is TGTGCCAGTTTGCGGGGCGGGGGATACTCCTACGAGCAGTACTTC. Its translation is CASLRGGGYSYEQYF.

The chain uses TRBV5-6 and TRBJ2-1, with TRBD1 as a possible D gene (5 bases). This CDR3 is 19 amino acids long. CDR1 and CDR2 from the germline V gene are SGHDT and YYEEEE. Trimming stripped 6 bases from V and 0 bases from J, with 25 bases between. CDR3 DNA: TGTGCCAGCAAACCAGGGTTCTACGAGAGCTTGAGCTCCTACAATGAGCAGTTCTTC. It translates to CASKPGFYESLSSYNEQFF.